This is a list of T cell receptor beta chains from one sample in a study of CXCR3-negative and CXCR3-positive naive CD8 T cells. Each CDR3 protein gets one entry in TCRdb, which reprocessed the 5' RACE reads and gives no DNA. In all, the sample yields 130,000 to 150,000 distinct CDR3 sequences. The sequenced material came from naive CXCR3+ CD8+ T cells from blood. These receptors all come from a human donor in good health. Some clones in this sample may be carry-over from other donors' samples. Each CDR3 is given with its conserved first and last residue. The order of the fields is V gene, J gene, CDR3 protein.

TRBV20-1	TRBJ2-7	CSARSESYEQYF
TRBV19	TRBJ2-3	CASSLWTGGTDTQYF
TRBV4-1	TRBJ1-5	CASSRQGSGNQPQHF
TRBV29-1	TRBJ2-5	CSVSSVEETQYF
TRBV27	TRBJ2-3	CASRKLWSSTDTQYF
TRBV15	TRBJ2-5	CATSTRSRGHQETQYF
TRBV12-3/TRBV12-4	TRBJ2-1	CASSFVVGHEQFF
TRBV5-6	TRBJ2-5	CASSLRGGQETQYF
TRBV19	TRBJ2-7	CASSIRDRTDEQYF
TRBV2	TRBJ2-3	CASSPLAGLTSTDTQYF
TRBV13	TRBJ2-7	CASSSPTSGTYEQYF
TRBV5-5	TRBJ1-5	CASSEGAGQNQPQHF